Given below is one T cell receptor beta chain in context. The record originates from a study of blood T cell repertoires in COVID-19. Overall study: The cDNA or gDNA used as material had been derived from T cells, B-cell-depleted T cells, or PBMCs.

As processed by the authors: Amplified reference gene primers provided the basis for estimating nucleated cell counts. Assay: immunoSEQ multiplex PCR; the TCRdb copy retains only in-frame clones and omits some. V, J and clone size are those of that table, while D and trimming were read from the DNA. The sample records tens of thousands of clones, over 65% being singletons. J gave up 6 bases and V 0 bases, and 11 bases lay outside the gene matches. Germline loops: CDR1 LGHDT, CDR2 YNNKEL (reference sequence). The CDR3 is 17 amino acids. This TCR derives from a human donor in a cohort sampled during active COVID-19. V usage is TRBV3-1 (or the pseudogene TRBV3-2) and J usage is TRBJ2-1; 7 bases agree with TRBD2. Sequencing was carried out using peripheral blood. The CDR3 DNA is TGTGCCAGCAGCCAAGAAGTTTCGCGGGAGTTTAGCAATGAGCAGTTCTTC. Translated: CASSQEVSREFSNEQFF.